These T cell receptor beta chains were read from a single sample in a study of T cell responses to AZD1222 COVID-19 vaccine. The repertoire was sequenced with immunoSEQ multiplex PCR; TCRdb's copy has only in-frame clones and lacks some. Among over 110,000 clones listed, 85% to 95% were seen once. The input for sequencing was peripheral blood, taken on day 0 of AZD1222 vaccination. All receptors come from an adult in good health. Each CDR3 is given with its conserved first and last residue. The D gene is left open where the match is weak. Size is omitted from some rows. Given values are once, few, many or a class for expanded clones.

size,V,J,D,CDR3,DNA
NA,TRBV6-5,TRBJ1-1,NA,CASSFALDTEAFF,TGTGCCAGCAGTTTTGCTCTTGACACTGAAGCTTTCTTT
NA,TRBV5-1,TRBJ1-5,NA,CASSLGGDSNQPQHF,TGCGCCAGCAGCTTGGGCGGAGATAGCAATCAGCCCCAGCATTTT
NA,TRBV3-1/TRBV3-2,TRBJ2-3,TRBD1,CASSQVTGGQDTQYF,TGTGCCAGCAGCCAAGTTACAGGGGGGCAAGATACGCAGTATTTT
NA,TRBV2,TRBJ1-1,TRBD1,CASRDRGTEAFF,TGTGCCAGCCGCGACAGGGGAACTGAAGCTTTCTTT
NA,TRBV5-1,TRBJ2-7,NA,CASSFSTDNYEQYF,TGCGCCAGCAGCTTCAGCACAGATAACTACGAGCAGTACTTC
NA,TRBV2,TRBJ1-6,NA,CAFGILGSYNSPLHF,TGTGCCTTCGGTATCCTTGGCTCCTATAATTCACCCCTCCACTTT
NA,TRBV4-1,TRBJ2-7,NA,CASSQDGHLSYEQYF,TGCGCCAGCAGCCAAGATGGACACCTCTCCTACGAGCAGTACTTC
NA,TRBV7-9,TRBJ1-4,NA,CASSLAVGEKLFF,TGTGCCAGCAGCTTAGCGGTGGGAGAAAAACTGTTTTTT
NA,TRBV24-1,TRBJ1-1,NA,CATSPRPRTEDTEAFF,TGTGCCACCAGTCCGAGACCACGTACGGAGGACACTGAAGCTTTCTTT
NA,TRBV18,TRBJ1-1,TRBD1,CASSPLRTGGYDTEAFF,TGTGCCAGCTCACCACTCCGGACAGGGGGTTACGACACTGAAGCTTTCTTT
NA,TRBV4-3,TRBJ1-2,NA,CASSQDPVLSYGYTF,TGCGCCAGCAGCCAAGATCCCGTCTTATCCTATGGCTACACCTTC
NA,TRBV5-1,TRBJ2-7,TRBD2,CASSLANTGTSGSLGEQYF,TGCGCCAGCAGCTTGGCGAATACCGGGACTAGCGGTTCCCTGGGGGAGCAGTACTTC
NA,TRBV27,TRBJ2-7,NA,CASSWRGEQYF,TGTGCCAGCAGTTGGAGGGGCGAGCAGTACTTC
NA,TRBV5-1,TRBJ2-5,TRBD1,CASSTLGTDQETQYF,TGCGCCAGCAGCACACTCGGGACAGACCAAGAGACCCAGTACTTC
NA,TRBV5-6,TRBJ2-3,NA,CASSLEFSSMGTDTQYF,TGTGCCAGCAGCTTGGAGTTTAGTAGCATGGGCACAGATACGCAGTATTTT
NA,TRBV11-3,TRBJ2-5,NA,CASSPSRTAQETQYF,TGTGCCAGCAGTCCTTCGAGGACGGCCCAAGAGACCCAGTACTTC
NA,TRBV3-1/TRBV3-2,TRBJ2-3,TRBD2,CASSQELAATDTQYF,TGTGCCAGCAGCCAAGAACTAGCGGCGACAGATACGCAGTATTTT
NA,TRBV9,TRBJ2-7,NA,CASSEGSTGTPSYEQYF,TGTGCCAGCAGCGAGGGATCAACCGGGACACCCTCCTACGAGCAGTACTTC
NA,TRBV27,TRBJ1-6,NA,CASSLGFGSPLHF,TGTGCCAGCAGTTTAGGTTTCGGCTCACCCCTCCACTTT
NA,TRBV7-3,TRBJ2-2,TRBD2,CASSAGTSGATGELFF,TGTGCCAGCAGCGCGGGGACTAGCGGAGCTACCGGGGAGCTGTTTTTT
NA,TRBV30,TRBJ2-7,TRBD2,CAWSVRRLAGEEQYF,TGTGCCTGGAGTGTACGAAGACTAGCGGGAGAGGAACAGTACTTC
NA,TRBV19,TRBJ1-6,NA,CASRGQADSPLHF,TGTGCCAGTAGGGGACAAGCTGATTCACCCCTCCACTTT
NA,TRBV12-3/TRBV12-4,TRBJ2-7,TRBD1,CASSPTDRGEQYF,TGTGCCAGCAGCCCAACAGACAGGGGCGAGCAGTACTTC
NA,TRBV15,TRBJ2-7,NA,CATSTRVSSYEQYF,TGTGCCACCAGCACCCGTGTATCCTCCTACGAGCAGTACTTC
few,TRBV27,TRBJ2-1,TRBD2,CASSLASGRVEFF,TGTGCCAGCAGTTTGGCTAGCGGGAGGGTCGAGTTCTTC
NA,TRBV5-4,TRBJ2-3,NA,CAKIPGGNTDTQYF,TGTGCCAAGATCCCGGGGGGCAACACAGATACGCAGTATTTT
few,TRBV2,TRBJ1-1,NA,CASSVEGEAFF,TGTGCCAGCAGTGTCGAGGGAGAAGCTTTCTTT
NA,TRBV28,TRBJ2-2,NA,CASRTAIRVVTGELFF,TGTGCCAGCAGAACCGCCATCCGTGTCGTCACCGGGGAGCTGTTTTTT
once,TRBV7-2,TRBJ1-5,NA,CASSQQVGDNQPQHF,TGTGCCAGCAGCCAACAGGTCGGCGACAATCAGCCCCAGCATTTT
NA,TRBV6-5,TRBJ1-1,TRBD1,CASHGQGQFEAFF,TGTGCCAGCCATGGACAGGGTCAATTTGAAGCTTTCTTT